This T cell receptor beta chain emerged from a study of shared clonotypes between healthy human individuals. Each PCR replicate from the sorted subsets contained roughly 210 ng DNA, which is some 30,000 T cell genomes. The assay was immunoSEQ multiplex PCR, and TCRdb's table has in-frame clones only and misses some. The sample has 2 million to 2.5 million clones, 85% to 95% seen once. The CDR3 covers 14 residues. In germline, CDR1 is GTSNPN, CDR2 SVGIG (reference sequence). V lost 4 bases, J lost 2 bases, and 12 bases lay in between. General study findings and limits: Among the subsets, naive ones generally showed larger estimated richness than memory ones.

As concerns this clone: The antigen is unknown.

The gene calls are TRBV30 and TRBJ1-5; D gene uncertain. Source material: naive CD4+ T cells sorted from blood. The subset here: CD45RA+ positively selected. The origin of this receptor is a man in his late teens or twenties in good health. The CDR3 sequence: CAWTERVGNQPQHF. The CDR3 DNA reads TGTGCCTGGACGGAGAGGGTCGGCAATCAGCCCCAGCATTTT.